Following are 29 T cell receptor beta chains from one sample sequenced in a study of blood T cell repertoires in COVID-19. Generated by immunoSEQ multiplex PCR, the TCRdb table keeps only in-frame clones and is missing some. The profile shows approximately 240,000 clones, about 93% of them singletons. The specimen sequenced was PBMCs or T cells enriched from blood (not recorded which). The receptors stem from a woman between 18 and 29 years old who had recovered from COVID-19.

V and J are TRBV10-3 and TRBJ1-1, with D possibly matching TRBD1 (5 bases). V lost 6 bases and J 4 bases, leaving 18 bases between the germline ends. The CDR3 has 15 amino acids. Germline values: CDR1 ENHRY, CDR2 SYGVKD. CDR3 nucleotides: TGTGCCATCAGAGGCCTTGGGACTCGGGGCACTGAAGCTTTCTTT. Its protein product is CAIRGLGTRGTEAFF.

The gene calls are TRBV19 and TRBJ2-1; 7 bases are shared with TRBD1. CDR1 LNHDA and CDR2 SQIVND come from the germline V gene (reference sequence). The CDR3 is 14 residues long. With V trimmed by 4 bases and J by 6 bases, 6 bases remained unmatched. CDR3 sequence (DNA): TGTGCCAGTAGTACACTACGGGACAGCAATGAGCAGTTCTTC. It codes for CASSTLRDSNEQFF.

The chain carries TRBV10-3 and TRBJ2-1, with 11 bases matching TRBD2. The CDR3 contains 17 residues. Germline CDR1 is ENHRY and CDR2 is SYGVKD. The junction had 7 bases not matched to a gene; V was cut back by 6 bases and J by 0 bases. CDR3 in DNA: TGTGCCATCAGCCGACTAGCGGGGCTTAGCTCCTACAATGAGCAGTTCTTC. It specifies CAISRLAGLSSYNEQFF.

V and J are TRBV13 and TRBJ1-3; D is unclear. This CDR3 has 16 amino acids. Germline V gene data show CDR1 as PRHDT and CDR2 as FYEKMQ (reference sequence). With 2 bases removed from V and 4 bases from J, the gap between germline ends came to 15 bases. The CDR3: CASSLMQRARGNTIYF. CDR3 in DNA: TGTGCCAGCAGCTTAATGCAGCGGGCGCGGGGAAACACCATATATTTT. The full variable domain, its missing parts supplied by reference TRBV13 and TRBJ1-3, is AAGVIQSPRHLIKEKRETATLKCYPIPRHDTVYWYQQGPGQDPQFLISFYEKMQSDKGSIPDRFSAQQFSDYHSELNMSSLELGDSALYFCASSLMQRARGNTIYFGEGSWLTVV.

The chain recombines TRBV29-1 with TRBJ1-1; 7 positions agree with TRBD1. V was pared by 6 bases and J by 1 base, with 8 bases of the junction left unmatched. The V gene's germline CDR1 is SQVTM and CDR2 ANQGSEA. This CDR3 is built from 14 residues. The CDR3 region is CSVRSGTANTEAFF. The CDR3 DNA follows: TGCAGCGTGCGCTCCGGGACAGCGAACACTGAAGCTTTCTTT.

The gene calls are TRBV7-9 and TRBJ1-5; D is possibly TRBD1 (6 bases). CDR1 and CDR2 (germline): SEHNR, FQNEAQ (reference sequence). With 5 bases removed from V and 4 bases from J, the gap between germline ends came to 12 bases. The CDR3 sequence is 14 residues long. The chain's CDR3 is CASSPDDRNQPQHF. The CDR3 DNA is TGTGCCAGCAGCCCGGATGACAGGAATCAGCCCCAGCATTTT.

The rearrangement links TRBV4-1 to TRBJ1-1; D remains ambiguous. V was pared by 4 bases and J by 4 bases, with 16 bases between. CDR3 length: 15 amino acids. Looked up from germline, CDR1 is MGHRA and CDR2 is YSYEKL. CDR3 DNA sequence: TGCGCCAGCAGCCCGCTCTTAACCGGAGGCACTGAAGCTTTCTTT. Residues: CASSPLLTGGTEAFF.

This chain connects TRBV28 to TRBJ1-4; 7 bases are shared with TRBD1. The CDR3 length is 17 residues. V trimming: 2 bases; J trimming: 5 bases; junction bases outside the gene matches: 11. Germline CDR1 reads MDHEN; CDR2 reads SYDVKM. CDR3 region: CASSLRDSGQRNEKLFF. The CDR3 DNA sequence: TGTGCCAGCAGTTTAAGGGACTCGGGACAGAGAAATGAAAAACTGTTTTTT.

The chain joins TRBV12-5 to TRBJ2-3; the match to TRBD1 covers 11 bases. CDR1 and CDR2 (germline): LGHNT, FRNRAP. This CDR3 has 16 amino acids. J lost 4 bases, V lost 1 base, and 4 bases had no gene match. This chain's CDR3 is CASGLADRGRPDTQYF. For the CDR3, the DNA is TGTGCTAGTGGTTTGGCGGACAGGGGGCGACCAGATACGCAGTATTTT.

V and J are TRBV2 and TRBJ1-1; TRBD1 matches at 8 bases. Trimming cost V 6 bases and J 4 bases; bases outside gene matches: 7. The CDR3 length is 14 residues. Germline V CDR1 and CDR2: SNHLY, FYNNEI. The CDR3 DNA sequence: TGTGCCAGCAGGGGCGACAGGGGAGGCACTGAAGCTTTCTTT. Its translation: CASRGDRGGTEAFF.

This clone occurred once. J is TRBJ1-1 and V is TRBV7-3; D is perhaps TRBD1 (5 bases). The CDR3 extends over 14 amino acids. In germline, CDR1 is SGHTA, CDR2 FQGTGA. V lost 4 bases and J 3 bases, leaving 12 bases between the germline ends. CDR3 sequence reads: CASSSRQSDTEAFF. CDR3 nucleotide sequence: TGTGCCAGCAGCTCAAGACAGAGTGACACTGAAGCTTTCTTT. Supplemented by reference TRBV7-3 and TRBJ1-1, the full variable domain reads GAGVSQTPSNKVTEKGKYVELRCDPISGHTALYWYRQSLGQGPEFLIYFQGTGAADDSGLPNDRFFAVRPEGSVSTLKIQRTERGDSAVYLCASSSRQSDTEAFFGQGTRLTVV.

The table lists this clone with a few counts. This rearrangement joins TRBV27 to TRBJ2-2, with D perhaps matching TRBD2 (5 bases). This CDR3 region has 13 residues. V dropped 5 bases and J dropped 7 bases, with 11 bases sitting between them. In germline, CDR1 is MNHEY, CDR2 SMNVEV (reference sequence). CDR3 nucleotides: TGTGCCAGCAGTCACGGGATGGTCGGGGAGCTGTTTTTT. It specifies CASSHGMVGELFF.

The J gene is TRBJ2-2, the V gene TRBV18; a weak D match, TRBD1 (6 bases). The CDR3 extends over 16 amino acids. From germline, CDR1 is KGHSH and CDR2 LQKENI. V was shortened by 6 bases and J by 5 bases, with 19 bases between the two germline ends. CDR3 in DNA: TGTGCCAGCTCCCCCGGACAACAGGGATTGACCGGGGAGCTGTTTTTT. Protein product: CASSPGQQGLTGELFF. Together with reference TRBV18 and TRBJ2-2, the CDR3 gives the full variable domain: NAGVMQNPRHLVRRRGQEARLRCSPMKGHSHVYWYRQLPEEGLKFMVYLQKENIIDESGMPKERFSAEFPKEGPSILRIQQVVRGDSAAYFCASSPGQQGLTGELFFGEGSRLTVL.

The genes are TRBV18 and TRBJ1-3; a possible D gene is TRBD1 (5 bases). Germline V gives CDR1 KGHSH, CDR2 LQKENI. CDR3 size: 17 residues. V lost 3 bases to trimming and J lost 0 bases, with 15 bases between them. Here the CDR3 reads CASSPSWGSSSGNTIYF. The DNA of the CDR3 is TGTGCCAGCTCACCGAGTTGGGGCTCGAGCTCTGGAAACACCATATATTTT.

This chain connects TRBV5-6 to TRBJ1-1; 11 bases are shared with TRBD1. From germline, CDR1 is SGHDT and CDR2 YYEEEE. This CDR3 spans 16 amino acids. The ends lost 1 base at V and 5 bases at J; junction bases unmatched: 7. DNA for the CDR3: TGTGCCAGCAGCTTGAGGACAGGGGGCGCAATGACTGAAGCTTTCTTT. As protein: CASSLRTGGAMTEAFF.

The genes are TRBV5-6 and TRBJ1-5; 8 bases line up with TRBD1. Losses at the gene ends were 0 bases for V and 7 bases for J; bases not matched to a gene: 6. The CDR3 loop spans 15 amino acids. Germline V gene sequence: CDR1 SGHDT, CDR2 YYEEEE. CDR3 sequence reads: CASSLGTGFGQPQHF. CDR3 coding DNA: TGTGCCAGCAGCTTGGGGACAGGGTTCGGGCAGCCCCAGCATTTT. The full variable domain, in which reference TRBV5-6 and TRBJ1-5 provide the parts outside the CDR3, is DAGVTQSPTHLIKTRGQQVTLRCSPKSGHDTVSWYQQALGQGPQFIFQYYEEEERQRGNFPDRFSGHQFPNYSSELNVNALLLGDSALYLCASSLGTGFGQPQHFGDGTRLSIL.

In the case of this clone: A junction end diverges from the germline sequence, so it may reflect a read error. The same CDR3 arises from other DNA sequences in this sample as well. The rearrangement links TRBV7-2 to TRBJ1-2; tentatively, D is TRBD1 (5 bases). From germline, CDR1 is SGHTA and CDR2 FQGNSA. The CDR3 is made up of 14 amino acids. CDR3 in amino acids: CASSLAGGNYGYTF. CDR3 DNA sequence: TGTGCCAGCAGTTTAGCGGGGGGGAACTATGGCTACACCTTC.

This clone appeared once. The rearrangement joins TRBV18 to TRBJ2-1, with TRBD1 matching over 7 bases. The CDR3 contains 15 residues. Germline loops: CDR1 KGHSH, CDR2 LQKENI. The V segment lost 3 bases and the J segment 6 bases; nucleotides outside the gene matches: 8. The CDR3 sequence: CASSPGTEAGNEQFF. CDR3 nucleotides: TGTGCCAGCTCACCTGGGACAGAGGCGGGCAATGAGCAGTTCTTC.

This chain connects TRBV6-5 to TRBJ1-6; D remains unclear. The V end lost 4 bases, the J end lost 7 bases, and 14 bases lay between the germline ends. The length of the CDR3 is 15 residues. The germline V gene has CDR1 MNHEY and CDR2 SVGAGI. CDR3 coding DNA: TGTGCCAGCAGTTCTGCCGGTGCCTCGAATTCACCCCTCCACTTT. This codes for CASSSAGASNSPLHF.

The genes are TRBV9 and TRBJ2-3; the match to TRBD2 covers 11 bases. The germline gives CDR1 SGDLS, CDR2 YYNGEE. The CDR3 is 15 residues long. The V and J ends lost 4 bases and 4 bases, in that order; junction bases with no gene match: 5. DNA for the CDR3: TGTGCCAGCAGCCAAATAGCGGGGGGGTCAGATACGCAGTATTTT. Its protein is CASSQIAGGSDTQYF.

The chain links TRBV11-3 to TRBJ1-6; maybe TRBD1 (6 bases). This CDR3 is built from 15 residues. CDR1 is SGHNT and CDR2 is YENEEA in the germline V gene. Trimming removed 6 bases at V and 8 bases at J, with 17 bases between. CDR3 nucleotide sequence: TGTGCCAGCAGGAGCCGGGGGGGGCACCATTCACCCCTCCACTTT. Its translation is CASRSRGGHHSPLHF.

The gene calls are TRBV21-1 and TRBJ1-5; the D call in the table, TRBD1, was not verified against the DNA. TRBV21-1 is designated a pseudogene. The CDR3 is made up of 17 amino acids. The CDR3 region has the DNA TGTGCCAGCAGCACCCAGGACAGGGGGTATACCAATCAGCCCCAGCATTTT. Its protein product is CASSTQDRGYTNQPQHF.

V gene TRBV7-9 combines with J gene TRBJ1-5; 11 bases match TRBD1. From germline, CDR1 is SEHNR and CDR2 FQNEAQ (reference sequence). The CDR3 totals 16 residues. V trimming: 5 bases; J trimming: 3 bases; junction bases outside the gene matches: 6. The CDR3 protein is CASSNWDRGYNQPQHF. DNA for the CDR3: TGTGCCAGCAGCAACTGGGACAGGGGGTACAATCAGCCCCAGCATTTT.

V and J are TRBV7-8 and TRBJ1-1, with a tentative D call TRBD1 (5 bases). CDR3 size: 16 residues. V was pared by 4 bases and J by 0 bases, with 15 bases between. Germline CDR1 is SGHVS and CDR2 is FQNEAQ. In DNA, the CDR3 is TGTGCCAGCAGCTCCGCTCTTCCGACAGTGAACACTGAAGCTTTCTTT. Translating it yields CASSSALPTVNTEAFF.

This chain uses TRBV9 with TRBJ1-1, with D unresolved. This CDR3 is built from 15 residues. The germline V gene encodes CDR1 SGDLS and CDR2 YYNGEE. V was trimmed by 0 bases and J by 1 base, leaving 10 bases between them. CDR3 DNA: TGTGCCAGCAGCGTAGGAGGAGGTACGAACACTGAAGCTTTCTTT. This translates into CASSVGGGTNTEAFF.

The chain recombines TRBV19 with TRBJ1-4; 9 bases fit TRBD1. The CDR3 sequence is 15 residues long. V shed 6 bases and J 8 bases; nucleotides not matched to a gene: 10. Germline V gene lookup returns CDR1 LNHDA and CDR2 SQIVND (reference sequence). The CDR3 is CASRQTGGAAEKLFF. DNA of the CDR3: TGTGCCAGTAGGCAAACAGGGGGCGCTGCGGAAAAACTGTTTTTT.

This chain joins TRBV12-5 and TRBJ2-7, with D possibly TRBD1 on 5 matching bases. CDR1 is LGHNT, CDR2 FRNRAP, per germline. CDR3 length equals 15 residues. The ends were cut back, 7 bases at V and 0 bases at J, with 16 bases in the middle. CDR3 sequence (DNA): TGTGCTAGTGCCCCAGGGCTCGTGAACTCCTACGAGCAGTACTTC. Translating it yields CASAPGLVNSYEQYF.

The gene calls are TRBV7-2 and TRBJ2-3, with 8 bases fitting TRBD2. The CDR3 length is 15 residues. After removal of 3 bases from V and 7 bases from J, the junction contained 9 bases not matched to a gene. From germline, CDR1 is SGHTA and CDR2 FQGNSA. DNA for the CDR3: TGTGCCAGCAGCTTGGAGGGACTAGGGGTAAATACGCAGTATTTT. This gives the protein CASSLEGLGVNTQYF.

The CDR3 spells CASSIRTGWDYEQYF. The CDR3 DNA reads as TGTGCCAGTAGTATCCGGACAGGATGGGACTACGAGCAGTACTTC. The chain recombines TRBV19 with TRBJ2-7; TRBD1 agrees at 7 bases. CDR3 length: 15 amino acids. The J segment lost 3 bases and the V segment lost 3 bases, leaving 8 bases of the junction unmatched. Germline-derived CDR1 and CDR2 are LNHDA and SQIVND (reference sequence).